These T cell receptor beta chains were read from a single sample in a study of T cell repertoires in cytomegalovirus infection. TCRdb reprocessed the reads via MiXCR and lists one record per CDR3 protein. This repertoire shows 500,000 to 600,000 distinct CDR3 sequences, approximately 15% found once; its top ten account for roughly a quarter. The sequenced material came from CD8+ T cells from PBMCs. These receptors originate from a human donor in good health (CMV status not recorded). Some clones in this sample may be carry-over from other donors' samples. Each CDR3 is given with its conserved first and last residue. The order of the fields is J gene, V gene, clone size, D gene, CDR3 protein, CDR3 DNA. A D gene is named only where the DNA matches it firmly. Clone size is stated in some rows and not others, as once, few, many or a class when expanded.

j_gene: TRBJ1-1
v_gene: TRBV5-4
abundance: few
d_gene: NA
CDR3aa: CASSSTGALLEAFF
CDR3nt: TGTGCCAGCAGCTCAACCGGGGCCCTTCTGGAAGCTTTCTTT

j_gene: TRBJ2-5
v_gene: TRBV5-1
abundance: few
d_gene: NA
CDR3aa: CASSWGDSQETQYF
CDR3nt: TGCGCCAGCAGCTGGGGAGACTCCCAAGAGACCCAGTACTTC

j_gene: TRBJ2-5
v_gene: TRBV11-2
abundance: many
d_gene: TRBD1
CDR3aa: CASSFFRDRGEETQYF
CDR3nt: TGTGCCAGCAGCTTCTTCCGGGACAGGGGCGAAGAGACCCAGTACTTC

j_gene: TRBJ2-2
v_gene: TRBV2
abundance: few
d_gene: TRBD1
CDR3aa: CASSEGQGAYTGELFF
CDR3nt: TGTGCCAGCAGTGAAGGGCAGGGGGCGTACACCGGGGAGCTGTTTTTT

j_gene: TRBJ1-5
v_gene: TRBV7-3
abundance: many
d_gene: NA
CDR3aa: CASSSQGRSQPQHF
CDR3nt: TGTGCCAGCAGCTCACAGGGTAGGAGTCAGCCCCAGCATTTT

j_gene: TRBJ2-2
v_gene: TRBV7-9
abundance: few
d_gene: NA
CDR3aa: CASSGGGLAVELFF
CDR3nt: TGTGCCAGCAGCGGCGGGGGCCTAGCGGTGGAGCTGTTTTTT

j_gene: TRBJ2-7
v_gene: TRBV27
abundance: NA
d_gene: NA
CDR3aa: CASSSASQVSEQYF
CDR3nt: TGTGCCAGCAGTTCAGCCTCACAGGTTTCCGAGCAGTACTTC

j_gene: TRBJ2-7
v_gene: TRBV6-2/TRBV6-3
abundance: few
d_gene: NA
CDR3aa: CASGKGDYEQYF
CDR3nt: TGTGCCAGCGGGAAAGGTGATTACGAGCAGTACTTC

j_gene: TRBJ2-2
v_gene: TRBV13
abundance: NA
d_gene: NA
CDR3aa: CASSFRGNSNTGELFF
CDR3nt: TGTGCCAGCAGCTTCAGGGGAAATTCCAACACCGGGGAGCTGTTTTTT

j_gene: TRBJ2-2
v_gene: TRBV6-1
abundance: many
d_gene: NA
CDR3aa: CASSEAPRNTGELFF
CDR3nt: TGTGCCAGCAGTGAAGCCCCTCGGAACACCGGGGAGCTGTTTTTT

j_gene: TRBJ2-1
v_gene: TRBV5-6
abundance: few
d_gene: TRBD2
CDR3aa: CASSRTRSGGWNEQFF
CDR3nt: TGTGCCAGCAGTCGTACTCGGAGCGGGGGGTGGAATGAGCAGTTCTTC

j_gene: TRBJ1-3
v_gene: TRBV5-1
abundance: NA
d_gene: NA
CDR3aa: CASSFGQTYSGNTIYF
CDR3nt: TGCGCCAGCAGCTTCGGACAGACCTACTCTGGAAACACCATATATTTT

j_gene: TRBJ2-3
v_gene: TRBV7-2
abundance: many
d_gene: NA
CDR3aa: CASTPRTRDTQYF
CDR3nt: TGTGCCAGCACCCCGAGGACCAGGGATACGCAGTATTTT

j_gene: TRBJ1-5
v_gene: TRBV7-3
abundance: few
d_gene: NA
CDR3aa: CASSFPRGRNQPQHF
CDR3nt: TGTGCCAGCAGCTTCCCAAGAGGCCGGAATCAGCCCCAGCATTTT

j_gene: TRBJ2-7
v_gene: TRBV11-2
abundance: NA
d_gene: TRBD1
CDR3aa: CASTDIQGAWASEQYF
CDR3nt: TGTGCCAGCACCGACATACAGGGGGCTTGGGCAAGCGAGCAGTACTTC

j_gene: TRBJ1-2
v_gene: TRBV11-1
abundance: few
d_gene: NA
CDR3aa: CASRRTSDTNYGYTF
CDR3nt: TGTGCCAGCAGAAGGACTTCGGACACAAACTATGGCTACACCTTC

j_gene: TRBJ2-1
v_gene: TRBV28
abundance: few
d_gene: TRBD1
CDR3aa: CASSFLRDRGTGQFF
CDR3nt: TGTGCCAGCAGCTTCCTTAGGGACAGGGGTACGGGGCAGTTCTTC

j_gene: TRBJ2-7
v_gene: TRBV28
abundance: once
d_gene: TRBD2
CDR3aa: CASSLSSGSGRKYEQYF
CDR3nt: TGTGCCAGCAGTTTATCATCCGGAAGCGGGAGGAAATACGAGCAGTACTTC

j_gene: TRBJ1-1
v_gene: TRBV6-1
abundance: many
d_gene: TRBD1
CDR3aa: CASSFRDRVLSYTEAFF
CDR3nt: TGTGCCAGCAGTTTCCGGGACAGGGTCCTTTCGTACACTGAAGCTTTCTTT

j_gene: TRBJ2-1
v_gene: TRBV6-2/TRBV6-3
abundance: NA
d_gene: NA
CDR3aa: CASRAVLYNEQFF
CDR3nt: TGTGCCAGCAGGGCGGTCCTCTACAATGAGCAGTTCTTC

j_gene: TRBJ1-5
v_gene: TRBV27
abundance: NA
d_gene: NA
CDR3aa: CASSLIRNGASNQPQHF
CDR3nt: TGTGCCAGCAGTTTAATTCGGAACGGGGCCAGCAATCAGCCCCAGCATTTT

j_gene: TRBJ2-5
v_gene: TRBV7-9
abundance: many
d_gene: TRBD2
CDR3aa: CASSLGRARGEKETQYF
CDR3nt: TGTGCCAGCAGCTTAGGTCGGGCGCGGGGGGAAAAGGAGACCCAGTACTTC

j_gene: TRBJ1-5
v_gene: TRBV7-9
abundance: many
d_gene: NA
CDR3aa: CASSLGNQVHQPQHF
CDR3nt: TGTGCCAGCAGCTTAGGCAATCAGGTCCATCAGCCCCAGCATTTT

j_gene: TRBJ2-7
v_gene: TRBV7-6
abundance: few
d_gene: TRBD1
CDR3aa: CASSSERGHEQYF
CDR3nt: TGTGCCAGCAGCTCGGAGAGGGGGCACGAGCAGTACTTC

j_gene: TRBJ1-5
v_gene: TRBV24-1
abundance: few
d_gene: NA
CDR3aa: CATSDSRPGRYNQPQHF
CDR3nt: TGTGCCACCAGTGACAGCCGACCCGGACGGTACAATCAGCCCCAGCATTTT

j_gene: TRBJ2-1
v_gene: TRBV14
abundance: many
d_gene: TRBD2
CDR3aa: CASSHLLADSYNEQFF
CDR3nt: TGTGCCAGCAGCCACCTACTAGCGGACTCCTACAATGAGCAGTTCTTC

j_gene: TRBJ2-6
v_gene: TRBV7-8
abundance: many
d_gene: TRBD2
CDR3aa: CASIPGGTSSGANVLTF
CDR3nt: TGTGCCAGCATCCCGGGAGGGACTTCCTCTGGGGCCAACGTCCTGACTTTC

j_gene: TRBJ1-3
v_gene: TRBV29-1
abundance: many
d_gene: NA
CDR3aa: CSVEDRGNSPGNTIYF
CDR3nt: TGCAGCGTTGAAGATAGAGGAAACAGCCCTGGAAACACCATATATTTT

j_gene: TRBJ2-5
v_gene: TRBV6-1
abundance: many
d_gene: NA
CDR3aa: CASREWDLPQETQYF
CDR3nt: TGTGCCAGCAGGGAGTGGGACCTCCCTCAAGAGACCCAGTACTTC

j_gene: TRBJ2-7
v_gene: TRBV7-8
abundance: NA
d_gene: NA
CDR3aa: CASSLPGPQAYEQYF
CDR3nt: TGTGCCAGCAGCTTACCCGGGCCACAGGCCTACGAGCAGTACTTC

j_gene: TRBJ1-5
v_gene: TRBV15
abundance: many
d_gene: TRBD1
CDR3aa: CATSGWTGSNQPQHF
CDR3nt: TGTGCCACCAGCGGATGGACAGGGTCCAATCAGCCCCAGCATTTT

j_gene: TRBJ2-4
v_gene: TRBV11-1
abundance: many
d_gene: NA
CDR3aa: CASSLARGNFENVAKNIQYF
CDR3nt: TGTGCCAGCAGCTTAGCGCGTGGGAATTTCGAGAATGTAGCCAAAAACATTCAGTACTTC

j_gene: TRBJ1-2
v_gene: TRBV7-9
abundance: NA
d_gene: TRBD1
CDR3aa: CASSLAGQGANYGYTF
CDR3nt: TGTGCCAGCAGCTTAGCGGGACAGGGGGCGAACTATGGCTACACCTTC

j_gene: TRBJ1-2
v_gene: TRBV7-6
abundance: many
d_gene: TRBD1
CDR3aa: CASSLAGGQDVYGYTF
CDR3nt: TGTGCCAGCAGCTTAGCGGGCGGACAGGACGTTTATGGCTACACCTTC

j_gene: TRBJ2-7
v_gene: TRBV2
abundance: few
d_gene: TRBD2
CDR3aa: CASSEALLGSGRHEQYF
CDR3nt: TGTGCCAGCAGTGAAGCGCTTCTGGGTAGCGGGAGACACGAGCAGTACTTC

j_gene: TRBJ1-5
v_gene: TRBV20-1
abundance: many
d_gene: NA
CDR3aa: CSALRTRGNQPQHF
CDR3nt: TGCAGTGCCCTCCGGACCCGCGGGAATCAGCCCCAGCATTTT

j_gene: TRBJ1-5
v_gene: TRBV29-1
abundance: once
d_gene: NA
CDR3aa: CSVGRVNQPQHF
CDR3nt: TGCAGCGTTGGTAGGGTCAATCAGCCCCAGCATTTT

j_gene: TRBJ1-5
v_gene: TRBV5-1
abundance: many
d_gene: TRBD1
CDR3aa: CASSLDDRGHQPQHF
CDR3nt: TGCGCCAGCAGCTTGGACGACAGGGGGCATCAGCCCCAGCATTTT

j_gene: TRBJ2-7
v_gene: TRBV14
abundance: NA
d_gene: TRBD1
CDR3aa: CASSQDKGGIYDEQYF
CDR3nt: TGTGCCAGCAGCCAAGATAAAGGGGGCATCTATGACGAGCAGTACTTC

j_gene: TRBJ2-2
v_gene: TRBV9
abundance: few
d_gene: TRBD2
CDR3aa: CASSLTSGGAGELFF
CDR3nt: TGTGCCAGCAGCCTCACTAGCGGGGGGGCCGGGGAGCTGTTTTTT

j_gene: TRBJ2-7
v_gene: TRBV4-1
abundance: few
d_gene: TRBD1
CDR3aa: CASSPQGNSDEQYF
CDR3nt: TGCGCCAGCAGTCCACAGGGGAATAGTGACGAGCAGTACTTC

j_gene: TRBJ2-1
v_gene: TRBV4-1
abundance: many
d_gene: NA
CDR3aa: CASSLGQDSYNEQFF
CDR3nt: TGCGCCAGCAGCCTCGGACAAGACTCCTACAATGAGCAGTTCTTC

j_gene: TRBJ2-7
v_gene: TRBV12-3/TRBV12-4
abundance: many
d_gene: NA
CDR3aa: CASSFGGEQYF
CDR3nt: TGTGCCAGCAGTTTTGGAGGGGAGCAGTACTTC

j_gene: TRBJ1-4
v_gene: TRBV6-6
abundance: many
d_gene: TRBD1
CDR3aa: CASSYPPGQKSNLFF
CDR3nt: TGTGCCAGCAGTTACCCCCCGGGACAGAAGTCGAATCTGTTTTTT

j_gene: TRBJ1-5
v_gene: TRBV6-5
abundance: many
d_gene: NA
CDR3aa: CASRFGGGSNQPQHF
CDR3nt: TGTGCCAGCAGATTTGGGGGAGGGAGCAATCAGCCCCAGCATTTT